This T cell receptor beta chain stems from a study of blood T cell repertoires in COVID-19. Study information: The United States, Italy and Spain were the sources of the acute and convalescent COVID-19 samples. In each case, the material was cDNA or gDNA derived from T cells, B-cell-depleted T cells, or PBMCs.

With 5 bases removed from V and 7 bases from J, the gap between germline ends came to 8 bases. The length of the CDR3 is 10 residues. CDR1 is SQVTM, CDR2 ANQGSEA, per germline. Enrolment of Seattle patients took place during active infection, and they were followed longitudinally. Produced via immunoSEQ multiplex PCR; TCRdb's table is partial and in-frame only. The data show roughly 190,000 clones, about four fifths seen once. What was sequenced was peripheral blood. The sequence came from a woman aged 40-49 years with COVID-19, enrolled during active disease. This chain joins TRBV29-1 and TRBJ1-1; TRBD1 might be the D (5 bases). This CDR3 reads CSVSGDEAFF. As DNA, the CDR3 is TGCAGCGTTTCGGGGGATGAAGCTTTCTTT.